The rows below give T cell receptor beta chains drawn from one sample of a study of T-cell memory formation after mild COVID-19. TCRdb re-derived calls from the 5' RACE reads in MiXCR, one entry per CDR3 protein. The table records about 50,000 distinct CDR3 sequences, 9.3% of them present only once. Sequencing used PBMCs or a T cell subset sorted from them (not recorded which). These receptors were collected from an adult woman who had mild COVID-19 (a few samples of this study predate the infection). Cell type and time point are not known. Both conserved end residues are part of each CDR3. The D gene is left open where the match is weak. Some rows have no size entry. The others give once, few or many, or a class for an expanded clone.

CDR3 protein	CDR3 DNA	CDR3 length	clone size	D gene	J gene	V gene
CASRGRESNQPQHF	TGTGCCAGCAGGGGCAGGGAGAGCAATCAGCCCCAGCATTTT	14	few	NA	TRBJ1-5	TRBV2
CASSPPGLKQFF	TGTGCCAGCAGCCCCCCGGGTCTCAAGCAGTTCTTC	12	NA	NA	TRBJ2-1	TRBV14
CASSLALGEAETQYF	TGTGCCAGCAGCTTAGCGCTTGGGGAGGCGGAGACCCAGTACTTC	15	many	NA	TRBJ2-5	TRBV7-9
CASSLVVGQGGKSEQYF	TGTGCCAGCAGTTTAGTTGTGGGACAGGGGGGTAAAAGCGAGCAGTACTTC	17	many	TRBD1	TRBJ2-7	TRBV27
CSAIFKNRGHEQYF	TGCAGTGCTATATTCAAAAACAGGGGCCACGAGCAGTACTTC	14	NA	TRBD1	TRBJ2-7	TRBV20-1
CASSEVASYGYTF	TGTGCCAGCAGTGAAGTCGCCAGCTATGGCTACACCTTC	13	many	NA	TRBJ1-2	TRBV6-1
CASSSGGAGTQYF	TGTGCCAGCAGTAGTGGGGGTGCGGGGACCCAGTACTTC	13	NA	NA	TRBJ2-5	TRBV12-3/TRBV12-4
CASSTPPGTSGRYNEQFF	TGTGCCAGCAGCACACCGCCCGGGACTAGCGGACGATACAATGAGCAGTTCTTC	18	many	TRBD2	TRBJ2-1	TRBV7-9
CASSLAGLAGANSLTDTQYF	TGTGCCAGCAGCTTAGCAGGACTAGCGGGAGCTAACTCGCTCACAGATACGCAGTATTTT	20	few	TRBD2	TRBJ2-3	TRBV7-9
CASSLLAGENTGELFF	TGTGCCAGCTCACTACTAGCGGGGGAGAACACCGGGGAGCTGTTTTTT	16	few	TRBD2	TRBJ2-2	TRBV18
CASSVEQNTEAFF	TGTGCCAGCAGCGTAGAACAGAACACTGAAGCTTTCTTT	13	few	NA	TRBJ1-1	TRBV9
CASSFYGTQETQYF	TGTGCCAGCAGTTTTTACGGAACGCAAGAGACCCAGTACTTC	14	many	NA	TRBJ2-5	TRBV12-3/TRBV12-4
CATSDLSLGGEEQFF	TGTGCCACCAGTGACTTGAGCTTGGGGGGCGAGGAGCAGTTCTTC	15	NA	NA	TRBJ2-1	TRBV24-1
CASSRDRVQGVTEAFF	TGTGCCAGCAGCCGGGACAGGGTCCAGGGGGTCACTGAAGCTTTCTTT	16	NA	TRBD1	TRBJ1-1	TRBV12-3/TRBV12-4
CASSPGGNEQFF	TGTGCCAGCTCACCAGGCGGAAATGAGCAGTTCTTC	12	NA	NA	TRBJ2-1	TRBV18
CATGLGGEQYF	TGTGCCACCGGTCTAGGTGGCGAGCAGTACTTC	11	few	NA	TRBJ2-7	TRBV24-1
CASSLAGTSGSSYNEQFF	TGTGCCAGTAGCCTTGCTGGGACTAGCGGGAGCAGCTACAATGAGCAGTTCTTC	18	few	TRBD2	TRBJ2-1	TRBV19
CASSLTGIRYEQYF	TGCGCCAGCAGCTTGACGGGTATTCGCTACGAGCAGTACTTC	14	many	NA	TRBJ2-7	TRBV5-1
CASRLGNQPQHF	TGTGCCAGCAGATTAGGGAATCAGCCCCAGCATTTT	12	many	NA	TRBJ1-5	TRBV6-2/TRBV6-3
CASSPTNAGKPFF	TGTGCCAGCTCACCCACCAACGCTGGAAAACCGTTCTTC	13	few	NA	TRBJ2-1	TRBV18
CASSFGQGQNEQFF	TGTGCCAGCAGCTTCGGACAGGGCCAAAATGAGCAGTTCTTC	14	NA	TRBD1	TRBJ2-1	TRBV7-9
CASRPAGRGNQPQHF	TGTGCCAGCAGACCGGCGGGGCGGGGCAATCAGCCCCAGCATTTT	15	few	NA	TRBJ1-5	TRBV5-8
CSVGRTGANTEAFF	TGCAGCGTTGGCCGCACAGGGGCGAACACTGAAGCTTTCTTT	14	few	TRBD1	TRBJ1-1	TRBV29-1
CASSWRADGELFF	TGTGCCAGCAGTTGGCGGGCCGACGGGGAGCTGTTTTTT	13	many	NA	TRBJ2-2	TRBV12-3/TRBV12-4
CASSPRLGQGITEAFF	TGTGCCAGCAGCCCCCGGCTGGGACAGGGGATAACTGAAGCTTTCTTT	16	NA	TRBD1	TRBJ1-1	TRBV7-3
CAGGPGPSGNTIYF	TGTGCCGGTGGACCGGGTCCCTCTGGAAACACCATATATTTT	14	many	NA	TRBJ1-3	TRBV7-8
CASRSQGTDTQYF	TGTGCCAGCAGGTCTCAAGGCACAGATACGCAGTATTTT	13	NA	NA	TRBJ2-3	TRBV12-3/TRBV12-4
CASRDPGRQYQETQYF	TGTGCCAGCAGAGATCCGGGACGGCAGTACCAAGAGACCCAGTACTTC	16	many	NA	TRBJ2-5	TRBV6-5
CASSSMTDAYGYTF	TGTGCCAGCAGCTCTATGACAGATGCCTATGGCTACACCTTC	14	few	NA	TRBJ1-2	TRBV5-4
CASSPRDRASYEQYF	TGTGCCAGTAGTCCGCGGGACAGGGCCTCCTACGAGCAGTACTTC	15	NA	TRBD1	TRBJ2-7	TRBV19
CASTTLGGPRGSDTQYF	TGCGCCAGCACCACCCTCGGGGGACCCCGGGGATCAGATACGCAGTATTTT	17	many	NA	TRBJ2-3	TRBV4-1
CASSLGTASSYNEQFF	TGCGCCAGCAGCTTGGGGACAGCTAGCTCCTACAATGAGCAGTTCTTC	16	many	NA	TRBJ2-1	TRBV5-1
CASSPERHTQYF	TGTGCCAGCTCACCTGAACGGCATACGCAGTATTTT	12	NA	NA	TRBJ2-3	TRBV18
CSASWASRNEQFF	TGCAGTGCTAGTTGGGCTAGCAGGAATGAGCAGTTCTTC	13	NA	NA	TRBJ2-1	TRBV20-1
CATSRSVNEQFF	TGTGCCACCAGCAGATCCGTCAATGAGCAGTTCTTC	12	many	NA	TRBJ2-1	TRBV15
CASSPVGGDAFF	TGTGCCAGCAGCCCAGTAGGGGGAGATGCTTTCTTT	12	few	NA	TRBJ1-1	TRBV7-2
CASSRTSGSYEQYF	TGTGCCAGCAGCCGGACTAGCGGGAGCTACGAGCAGTACTTC	14	few	TRBD2	TRBJ2-7	TRBV7-2
CASNRLGQSTDTQYF	TGTGCCAGCAACCGTCTGGGGCAGAGCACAGATACGCAGTATTTT	15	many	NA	TRBJ2-3	TRBV12-3/TRBV12-4
CASSNTGASYEQYF	TGCGCCAGCAGCAACACAGGGGCCTCCTACGAGCAGTACTTC	14	many	TRBD1	TRBJ2-7	TRBV5-1
CASSMDRAHYEQYF	TGTGCCAGTAGTATGGACAGGGCCCACTACGAGCAGTACTTC	14	many	TRBD1	TRBJ2-7	TRBV19
CSAETSDTDTQYF	TGCAGTGCTGAGACTAGCGACACAGATACGCAGTATTTT	13	many	TRBD2	TRBJ2-3	TRBV20-1
CASSQGQGVTFQETQYF	TGTGCCAGCAGCCAAGGACAGGGGGTTACATTTCAAGAGACCCAGTACTTC	17	few	TRBD1	TRBJ2-5	TRBV14